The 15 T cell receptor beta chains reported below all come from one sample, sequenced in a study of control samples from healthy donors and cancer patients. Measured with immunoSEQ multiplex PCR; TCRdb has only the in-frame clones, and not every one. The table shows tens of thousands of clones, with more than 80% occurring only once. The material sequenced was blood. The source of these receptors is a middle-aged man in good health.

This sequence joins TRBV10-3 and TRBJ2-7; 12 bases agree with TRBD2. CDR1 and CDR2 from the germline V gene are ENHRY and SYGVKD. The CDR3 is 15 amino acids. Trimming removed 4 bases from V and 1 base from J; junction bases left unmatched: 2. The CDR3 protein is CAISGTSGTSYEQYF. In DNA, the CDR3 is TGTGCCATCAGTGGGACTAGCGGGACATCCTACGAGCAGTACTTC.

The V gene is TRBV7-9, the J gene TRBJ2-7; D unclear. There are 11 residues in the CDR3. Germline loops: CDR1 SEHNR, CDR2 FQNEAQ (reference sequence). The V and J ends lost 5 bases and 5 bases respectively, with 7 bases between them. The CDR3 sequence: CASSPAHEQYF. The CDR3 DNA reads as TGTGCCAGCAGCCCGGCGCACGAGCAGTACTTC.

The CDR3, as DNA: TGTGCCACCAGTGATTTAGGGACAGGGCTGGACGAGCAGTACTTC. Translated: CATSDLGTGLDEQYF. The chain carries TRBV24-1 and TRBJ2-7; 9 nucleotides line up with TRBD1. Trimming removed 1 base from V and 5 bases from J; junction bases left unmatched: 5. CDR3 length equals 15 residues. Germline assignment: CDR1 KGHDR and CDR2 SFDVKD.

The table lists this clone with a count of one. The DNA for the CDR3 is TGCGCCAGCAGCCAAGACCGGGACAGGTTGATGGAGCAGTACTTC. It codes for CASSQDRDRLMEQYF. The chain joins TRBV4-3 to TRBJ2-7, with 8 bases fitting TRBD1. Germline V gives CDR1 LGHNA, CDR2 YSLEER. Trimming removed 0 bases from V and 7 bases from J; junction bases left unmatched: 8. This CDR3 comprises 15 residues.

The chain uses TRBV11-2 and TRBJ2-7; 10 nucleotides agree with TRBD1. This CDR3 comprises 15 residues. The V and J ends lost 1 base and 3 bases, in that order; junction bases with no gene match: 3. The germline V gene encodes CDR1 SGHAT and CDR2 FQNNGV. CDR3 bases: TGTGCCAGCAGCTTAGGGACAGGGGGGGGCTACGAGCAGTACTTC. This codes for CASSLGTGGGYEQYF.

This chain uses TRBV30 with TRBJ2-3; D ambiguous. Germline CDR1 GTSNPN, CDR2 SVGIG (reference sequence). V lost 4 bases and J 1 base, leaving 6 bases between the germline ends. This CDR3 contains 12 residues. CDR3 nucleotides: TGTGCCTGGACTGGTGGCACAGATACGCAGTATTTT. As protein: CAWTGGTDTQYF. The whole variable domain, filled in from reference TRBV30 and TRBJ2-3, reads SQTIHQWPATLVQPVGSPLSLECTVEGTSNPNLYWYRQAAGRGLQLLFYSVGIGQISSEVPQNLSASRPQDRQFILSSKKLLLSDSGFYLCAWTGGTDTQYFGPGTRLTVL.

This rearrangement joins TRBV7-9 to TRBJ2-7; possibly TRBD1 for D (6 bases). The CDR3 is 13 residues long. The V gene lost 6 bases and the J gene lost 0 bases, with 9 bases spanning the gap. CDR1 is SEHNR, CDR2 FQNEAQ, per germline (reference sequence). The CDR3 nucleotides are TGTGCCAGCAGAAGGACAGACTCCTACGAGCAGTACTTC. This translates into CASRRTDSYEQYF.

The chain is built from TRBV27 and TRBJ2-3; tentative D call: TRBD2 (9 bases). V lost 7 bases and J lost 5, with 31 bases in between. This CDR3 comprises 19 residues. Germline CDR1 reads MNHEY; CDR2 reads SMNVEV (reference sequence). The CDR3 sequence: CASNRGGQAGLAGLDTQYF. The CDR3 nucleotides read TGTGCCAGCAACCGAGGGGGACAGGCCGGGCTAGCGGGGCTAGATACGCAGTATTTT.

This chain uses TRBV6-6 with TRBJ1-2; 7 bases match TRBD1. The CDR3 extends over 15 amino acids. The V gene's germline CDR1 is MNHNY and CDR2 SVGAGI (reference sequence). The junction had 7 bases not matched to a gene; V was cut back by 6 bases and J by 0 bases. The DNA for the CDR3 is TGTGCCAGCAGCCTAAACAGGGGCTCTAACTATGGCTACACCTTC. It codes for CASSLNRGSNYGYTF.

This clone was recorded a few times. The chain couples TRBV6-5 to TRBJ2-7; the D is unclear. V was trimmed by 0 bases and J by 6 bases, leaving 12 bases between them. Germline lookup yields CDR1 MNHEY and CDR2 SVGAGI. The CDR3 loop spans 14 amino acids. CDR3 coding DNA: TGTGCCAGCAGTTACTCGAAGGCGGTCCGCGAGCAGTACTTC. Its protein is CASSYSKAVREQYF.

The CDR3 reads CASSVRPTYRGGTEAFF. Here the CDR3 DNA reads TGTGCCAGCAGCGTACGCCCGACCTACAGGGGTGGTACTGAAGCTTTCTTT. The chain joins TRBV9 to TRBJ1-1; 7 bases align to TRBD1. V lost 1 base and J lost 5; bases outside the gene matches: 14. The CDR3 runs 17 residues. Looked up from germline, CDR1 is SGDLS and CDR2 is YYNGEE.

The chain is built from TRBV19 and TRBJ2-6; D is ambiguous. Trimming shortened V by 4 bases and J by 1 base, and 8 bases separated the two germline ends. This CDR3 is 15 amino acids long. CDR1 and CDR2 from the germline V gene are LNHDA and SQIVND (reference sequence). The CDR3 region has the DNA TGTGCCAGTAGTAGGGTGTATTCTGGGGCCAACGTCCTGACTTTC. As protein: CASSRVYSGANVLTF.

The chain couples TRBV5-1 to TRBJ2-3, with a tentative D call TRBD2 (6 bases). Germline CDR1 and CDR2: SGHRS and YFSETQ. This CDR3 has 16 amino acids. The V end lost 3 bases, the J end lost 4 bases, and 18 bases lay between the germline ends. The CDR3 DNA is TGCGCCAGCAGCTCGGTGGGGGGAGGCCGACCAGATACGCAGTATTTT. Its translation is CASSSVGGGRPDTQYF.

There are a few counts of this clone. As DNA, the CDR3 is TGTGCCAGCAGTCCCGCTAGTAGCTCCTACGAGCAGTACTTC. This codes for CASSPASSSYEQYF. V is TRBV27 and J is TRBJ2-7; no reliable D call. V lost 5 bases and J lost 0, with 11 bases in between. CDR1 MNHEY and CDR2 SMNVEV come from the germline V gene (reference sequence). The CDR3 is 14 residues long.

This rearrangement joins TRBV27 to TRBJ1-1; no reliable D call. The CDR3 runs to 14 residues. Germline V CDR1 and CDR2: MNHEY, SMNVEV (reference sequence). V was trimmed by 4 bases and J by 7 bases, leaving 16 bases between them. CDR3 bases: TGTGCCAGCAGTTACATACAAGGGTCGAGTGAAGCTTTCTTT. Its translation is CASSYIQGSSEAFF.